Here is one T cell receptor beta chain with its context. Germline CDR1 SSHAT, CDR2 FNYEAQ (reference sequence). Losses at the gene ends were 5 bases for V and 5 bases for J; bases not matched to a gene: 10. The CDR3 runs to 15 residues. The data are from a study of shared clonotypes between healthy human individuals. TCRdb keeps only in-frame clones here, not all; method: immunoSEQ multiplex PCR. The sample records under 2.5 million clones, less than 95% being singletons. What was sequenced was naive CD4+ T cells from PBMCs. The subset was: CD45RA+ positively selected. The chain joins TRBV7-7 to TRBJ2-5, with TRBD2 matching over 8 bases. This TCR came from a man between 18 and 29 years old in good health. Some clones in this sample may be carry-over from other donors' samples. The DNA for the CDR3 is TGTGCCAGCAGCCCCCTTAGCGGGAATAAGGAGACCCAGTACTTC. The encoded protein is CASSPLSGNKETQYF. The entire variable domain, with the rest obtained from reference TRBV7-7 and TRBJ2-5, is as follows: GAGVSQSPRYKVTKRGQDVTLRCDPISSHATLYWYQQALGQGPEFLTYFNYEAQPDKSGLPSDRFSAERPEGSISTLTIQRTEQRDSAMYRCASSPLSGNKETQYFGPGTRLLVL.